Shown below are 5 T cell receptor beta chains from a single sample sequenced in a study of IL-17A CD8 T cells in psoriatic arthritis synovium. Data came from immunoSEQ multiplex PCR; TCRdb stores just in-frame clones and leaves some out. Of about 1,900 clones in the sample, approximately 69% were seen once. Synovial fluid was aspirated from actively inflamed joints of psoriatic arthritis patients. The sample was memory CD8+ T cells from synovial fluid. The subset: bulk memory CD8+ T cells (CD45RA-CD27+/- and CD45RA+CD27-). These receptors all stem from a human donor with psoriatic arthritis.

This clone was observed a few times. The chain recombines TRBV30 with TRBJ1-2; D is uncertain. V was trimmed by 5 bases and J by 7 bases, leaving 11 bases between them. CDR3 length: 11 residues. Germline V gene lookup returns CDR1 GTSNPN and CDR2 SVGIG (reference sequence). CDR3 in DNA: TGTGCCTGGGGACCAGGACGTGGCTACACCTTC. This gives the protein CAWGPGRGYTF.

The chain carries TRBV13 and TRBJ1-3; D not resolved. This CDR3 is 14 amino acids long. Trimming cost V 1 base and J 3 bases, with 7 bases left between them. Looked up from germline, CDR1 is PRHDT and CDR2 is FYEKMQ (reference sequence). The CDR3 region has the DNA TGTGCCAGCAGCTTAGATGGAGATGGAAACACCATATATTTT. It is translated as CASSLDGDGNTIYF.

This sequence joins TRBV28 and TRBJ2-1; D could derive from TRBD1 or TRBD2 (5 bases each). Looked up from germline, CDR1 is MDHEN and CDR2 is SYDVKM. Trimming removed 4 bases at V and 8 bases at J, with 18 bases between. The CDR3 is made up of 15 amino acids. CDR3 in amino acids: CASSSGTAAGHEQFF. CDR3 bases: TGTGCCAGCAGTTCGGGGACGGCGGCGGGCCATGAGCAGTTCTTC.

The V call is TRBV9, the J call TRBJ2-6, with 8 bases aligning to TRBD1. The CDR3 is 17 residues long. V dropped 5 bases and J dropped 0; count of bases not matched to a gene: 7. Per the germline V gene, CDR1 is SGDLS and CDR2 is YYNGEE. The CDR3 DNA reads as TGTGCCAGCAGTCCCAGGGGGCCAACCTCTGGGGCCAACGTCCTGACTTTC. It is translated as CASSPRGPTSGANVLTF.

The chain combines TRBV9 with TRBJ1-4; TRBD1 matches at 12 bases. There are 17 residues in the CDR3. V lost 3 bases and J lost 0; bases outside the gene matches: 3. Germline CDR1 and CDR2: SGDLS and YYNGEE. For the CDR3, the DNA is TGTGCCAGCAGCGAGGGACAGGGGGCCGCAACTAATGAAAAACTGTTTTTT. Its translation: CASSEGQGAATNEKLFF.